Listed here are 30 T cell receptor beta chains from one sample, sequenced in a study of T cell responses to AZD1222 COVID-19 vaccine. Clones were read by immunoSEQ multiplex PCR, and TCRdb kept only the in-frame ones, dropping some. The data show 15,000 to 20,000 clones, roughly 89% seen once. The material sequenced was peripheral blood, taken 28 days after the second AZD1222 dose. The receptors come from an adult who received the AZD1222 COVID-19 vaccine.

The chain uses TRBV28 and TRBJ1-5, with a tentative D call TRBD1 (5 bases). The CDR3 is made up of 14 amino acids. Germline V gene lookup returns CDR1 MDHEN and CDR2 SYDVKM. V was pared by 3 bases and J by 2 bases, with 8 bases between. Here the CDR3 reads CASSLLGGNQPQHF. The CDR3 DNA reads TGTGCCAGCAGTTTGTTAGGGGGCAATCAGCCCCAGCATTTT.

The chain carries TRBV10-1 and TRBJ2-1; TRBD2 is a possible D gene (5 bases). Germline lookup yields CDR1 WNHNN and CDR2 SYGVQD (reference sequence). The V and J ends lost 2 bases and 7 bases respectively, with 18 bases between them. The CDR3 totals 16 residues. CDR3 sequence: CASSERRLAPENEQFF. The CDR3 DNA follows: TGCGCCAGCAGTGAGAGGAGGTTAGCGCCAGAGAATGAGCAGTTCTTC.

In this sample, this clone turned up once. The rearrangement joins TRBV28 to TRBJ1-4; D unresolved. Germline V gene lookup returns CDR1 MDHEN and CDR2 SYDVKM. The CDR3 is 14 residues long. The ends were cut back, 3 bases at V and 4 bases at J, with 9 bases in the middle. CDR3 protein: CASSLPGDNEKLFF. CDR3 DNA sequence: TGTGCCAGCAGTTTGCCAGGAGATAATGAAAAACTGTTTTTT.

The chain is built from TRBV11-2 and TRBJ1-2, with 8 bases fitting TRBD1. V shed 6 bases, J shed 7 bases, and the junction held 7 bases outside the gene matches. Germline CDR1 is SGHAT and CDR2 is FQNNGV. The CDR3 has 13 amino acids. CDR3 loop: CASSAGGEGGYTF. The DNA for the CDR3 is TGTGCCAGCAGTGCAGGGGGCGAAGGTGGCTACACCTTC.

This clone was recorded only once. This chain links TRBV6-2 or TRBV6-3 with TRBJ2-5, with TRBD2 matching 11 bases. Germline-derived CDR1 and CDR2 are MNHEY and SVGEGT. The CDR3 is made up of 16 amino acids. V lost 6 bases to trimming and J lost 5 bases; unmatched junction nucleotides: 11. CDR3 protein: CASSPTSGSRRETQYF. The CDR3, as DNA: TGTGCCAGCAGCCCTACTAGCGGGAGCCGCCGGGAGACCCAGTACTTC.

V is TRBV5-1 and J is TRBJ1-3; unclear D gene. Trimming removed 0 bases from V and 0 bases from J, with 7 bases in between. Germline V gene lookup returns CDR1 SGHRS and CDR2 YFSETQ. The length of the CDR3 is 15 residues. CDR3 bases: TGCGCCAGCAGCTTGGTGGCAGACTCTGGAAACACCATATATTTT. Translating gives CASSLVADSGNTIYF.

The V call is TRBV3-1 (or the pseudogene TRBV3-2), the J call TRBJ1-1; weak D call: TRBD1 (5 bases). Trimming left V 7 bases short and J 1 base short, with 16 bases between. The CDR3 is 15 residues long. Germline V lookup: CDR1 LGHDT, CDR2 YNNKEL (reference sequence). As DNA, the CDR3 is TGTGCCAGCACGCGAGTGGCAGGGACGAACACTGAAGCTTTCTTT. This gives the protein CASTRVAGTNTEAFF.

V usage is TRBV28 and J usage is TRBJ2-7; D unresolved. The CDR3 covers 12 residues. Germline V lookup: CDR1 MDHEN, CDR2 SYDVKM. V dropped 5 bases and J dropped 7 bases, with 12 bases sitting between them. The CDR3, as DNA: TGTGCCAGCAGTCCCCCCCAACTAGAGCAGTACTTC. Residues: CASSPPQLEQYF.

The chain uses TRBV7-3 and TRBJ2-1, with 8 bases matching TRBD1. CDR3 size: 16 residues. Looked up from germline, CDR1 is SGHTA and CDR2 is FQGTGA. V gave up 6 bases and J gave up 7 bases; unmatched junction bases: 14. The CDR3 nucleotides read TGTGCCAGCAGTTATAACACAGGGGGTTTAGGGAATGAGCAGTTCTTC. Its protein product is CASSYNTGGLGNEQFF.

CDR3 DNA: TGTGCCAGCAGCCCGCAGACAACCACAGATACGCAGTATTTT. Its protein product is CASSPQTTTDTQYF. This chain uses TRBV7-8 with TRBJ2-3; D remains ambiguous. Trimming removed 5 bases from V and 2 bases from J, with 11 bases in between. CDR1 SGHVS and CDR2 FQNEAQ come from the germline V gene. The CDR3 has 14 amino acids.

V usage is TRBV30 and J usage is TRBJ2-2; D unresolved. V was pared by 1 base and J by 7 bases, with 4 bases between. CDR3 size: 11 residues. Germline CDR1 and CDR2: GTSNPN and SVGIG (reference sequence). CDR3 sequence (DNA): TGTGCCTGGAGTGGCGGCGGGGAGCTGTTTTTT. This encodes CAWSGGGELFF.

The rearrangement links TRBV29-1 to TRBJ1-2, with 7 bases identical to TRBD1. Germline assignment: CDR1 SQVTM and CDR2 ANQGSEA. J was trimmed by 3 bases and V by 7 bases; bases with no gene match: 2. This CDR3 comprises 11 residues. CDR3 DNA: TGCAGCGGTGGACAGGACTATGGCTACACCTTC. Its translation: CSGGQDYGYTF.

The V and J genes are TRBV7-8 and TRBJ1-1; a weak D match, TRBD1 (6 bases). The CDR3 is made up of 15 amino acids. The ends were cut back, 5 bases at V and 4 bases at J, with 17 bases in the middle. The germline gives CDR1 SGHVS, CDR2 FQNEAQ. In DNA form, the CDR3 reads TGTGCCAGCAGCCCAGGGGCGGTCGGGGGCACTGAAGCTTTCTTT. Translation: CASSPGAVGGTEAFF.

This chain joins TRBV5-4 and TRBJ2-7; either TRBD1 or TRBD2 may fit D (6 bases each). This CDR3 region has 15 residues. Germline V gene lookup returns CDR1 SGHNT and CDR2 YYREEE (reference sequence). Deletions cut 4 bases from V and 1 base from J, with 15 bases between. The CDR3 spells CASSLGGGRSYEQYV. The DNA of the CDR3 is TGTGCCAGCAGCCTGGGGGGCGGTAGGTCCTACGAGCAGTACGTC.

The J gene is TRBJ2-5, the V gene TRBV3-1 (or the pseudogene TRBV3-2); D perhaps matches TRBD1 (6 bases). The germline CDR1 and CDR2 sequences are LGHDT and YNNKEL (reference sequence). This CDR3 has 13 amino acids. V lost 4 bases, J lost 0 bases, and 6 bases lay in between. CDR3 in amino acids: CASSRGHQETQYF. As DNA, the CDR3 is TGTGCCAGCAGCCGGGGGCACCAAGAGACCCAGTACTTC.

V and J are TRBV10-3 and TRBJ2-2; 8 bases are shared with TRBD1. The CDR3 consists of 16 residues. CDR1 is ENHRY and CDR2 is SYGVKD in the germline V gene. Trimming cost V 4 bases and J 0 bases; bases outside gene matches: 4. The DNA for the CDR3 is TGTGCCATCAGTGCCCTACAGGGGGCGAACACCGGGGAGCTGTTTTTT. It is translated as CAISALQGANTGELFF.

The V gene is TRBV12-5, the J gene TRBJ2-3; D is undetermined. With 0 bases removed from V and 4 bases from J, the gap between germline ends came to 5 bases. This CDR3 region has 13 residues. Germline lookup yields CDR1 LGHNT and CDR2 FRNRAP. For the CDR3, the DNA is TGTGCTAGTGGTTTGGTATTGGCAGATACGCAGTATTTT. This encodes CASGLVLADTQYF. Based on the CDR3 plus reference TRBV12-5 and TRBJ2-3, the full variable domain is DARVTQTPRHKVTEMGQEVTMRCQPILGHNTVFWYRQTMMQGLELLAYFRNRAPLDDSGMPKDRFSAEMPDATLATLKIQPSEPRDSAVYFCASGLVLADTQYFGPGTRLTVL.

The chain is built from TRBV19 and TRBJ1-5, with 10 bases aligning to TRBD1. Trimming at V came to 5 bases and at J to 7 bases, leaving 5 bases not matched to a gene. The germline CDR1 and CDR2 sequences are LNHDA and SQIVND (reference sequence). This CDR3 comprises 14 residues. CDR3 bases: TGTGCCAGTAGTTCGGACAGGGGGGGACAGCCCCAGCATTTT. Amino acid sequence: CASSSDRGGQPQHF. The complete variable domain, with remaining parts taken from reference TRBV19 and TRBJ1-5, reads DGGITQSPKYLFRKEGQNVTLSCEQNLNHDAMYWYRQDPGQGLRLIYYSQIVNDFQKGDIAEGYSVSREKKESFPLTVTSAQKNPTAFYLCASSSDRGGQPQHFGDGTRLSIL.

The chain recombines TRBV28 with TRBJ1-3; unclear D gene. Germline V gene data show CDR1 as MDHEN and CDR2 as SYDVKM. The CDR3 is made up of 14 amino acids. Trimming removed 3 bases at V and 0 bases at J, with 6 bases between. CDR3 residues: CASSLLFSGNTIYF. CDR3 DNA sequence: TGTGCCAGCAGTTTGTTATTCTCTGGAAACACCATATATTTT.

The chain employs TRBV7-2 and TRBJ1-2, with 9 nucleotides matching TRBD1. V shed 6 bases and J 2 bases; nucleotides not matched to a gene: 7. This CDR3 contains 15 residues. Germline loops: CDR1 SGHTA, CDR2 FQGNSA. CDR3 sequence reads: CASRPSGTGNYGYTF. CDR3 DNA sequence: TGTGCCAGCAGGCCATCCGGGACAGGGAACTATGGCTACACCTTC. The full variable domain, in which reference TRBV7-2 and TRBJ1-2 provide the parts outside the CDR3, is GAGVSQSPSNKVTEKGKDVELRCDPISGHTALYWYRQSLGQGLEFLIYFQGNSAPDKSGLPSDRFSAERTGGSVSTLTIQRTQQEDSAVYLCASRPSGTGNYGYTFGSGTRLTVV.

The chain links TRBV5-1 to TRBJ2-3; D possibly corresponds to TRBD2 (6 bases). Trimming stripped 0 bases from V and 2 bases from J, with 7 bases between. The CDR3 loop spans 14 amino acids. Germline lookup yields CDR1 SGHRS and CDR2 YFSETQ. As DNA, the CDR3 is TGCGCCAGCAGCTTGGGGGAGGTCACAGATACGCAGTATTTT. Amino acids: CASSLGEVTDTQYF.

V usage is TRBV18 and J usage is TRBJ2-6; D unclear. The germline gives CDR1 KGHSH, CDR2 LQKENI. The CDR3 sequence is 15 residues long. V lost 5 bases, J lost 1 base, and 9 bases lay in between. The CDR3 here is CASSEPGSGANVLTF. CDR3 coding DNA: TGTGCCAGCTCAGAACCCGGGTCTGGGGCCAACGTCCTGACTTTC.

This sequence joins TRBV28 and TRBJ2-4; 7 bases fit TRBD1. J gave up 7 bases and V 2 bases, and 5 bases lay outside the gene matches. Per the germline V gene, CDR1 is MDHEN and CDR2 is SYDVKM. CDR3 size: 14 residues. CDR3 in DNA: TGTGCCAGCAGTTTAGGGCAGACAGGGAACATTCAGTACTTC. It codes for CASSLGQTGNIQYF.

The V gene is TRBV4-1, the J gene TRBJ2-6; D may be TRBD1 (5 bases). The germline V gene has CDR1 MGHRA and CDR2 YSYEKL. The V gene lost 1 base and the J gene lost 1 base, with 11 bases spanning the gap. This CDR3 region has 17 residues. CDR3 residues: CASSQGSQGSGANVLTF. DNA of the CDR3: TGCGCCAGCAGCCAAGGGTCGCAGGGATCTGGGGCCAACGTCCTGACTTTC.

The chain has TRBV5-1 and TRBJ2-7, with D hard to call. V lost 4 bases, J lost 1 base, and 9 bases lay in between. The germline CDR1 and CDR2 sequences are SGHRS and YFSETQ. This CDR3 has 13 residues. The chain's CDR3 is CASSSGLSYEQYF. The CDR3 nucleotides read TGCGCCAGCAGCAGTGGGCTTTCCTACGAGCAGTACTTC.

The chain uses TRBV6-5 and TRBJ1-2; no clear D. The CDR3 extends over 15 amino acids. Per the germline V gene, CDR1 is MNHEY and CDR2 is SVGAGI. V shed 5 bases and J shed 0 bases, with 13 bases lying between them. In DNA form, the CDR3 reads TGTGCCAGCAGTAACACAGCCCTAGCTAACTATGGCTACACCTTC. This gives the protein CASSNTALANYGYTF.

This clone has only a few counts. The genes are TRBV2 and TRBJ1-2; D possibly corresponds to TRBD1 (6 bases). V was pared by 7 bases and J by 7 bases, with 19 bases between. The CDR3 covers 14 residues. Germline assignment: CDR1 SNHLY and CDR2 FYNNEI. The CDR3 coding sequence is TGTGCCAGCAATTCGGGGCAGGGGTTGGGTGGCTACACCTTC. This codes for CASNSGQGLGGYTF.

The chain links TRBV18 to TRBJ1-1; maybe TRBD1 (6 bases). The V end lost 5 bases, the J end lost 1 base, and 11 bases lay between the germline ends. The CDR3 loop spans 14 amino acids. Germline lookup yields CDR1 KGHSH and CDR2 LQKENI. The CDR3 protein is CASSLRGQNTEAFF. In DNA form, the CDR3 reads TGTGCCAGCTCATTAAGGGGACAGAACACTGAAGCTTTCTTT.

The V gene is TRBV14, the J gene TRBJ1-2; D is undetermined. The CDR3 has 12 amino acids. Trimming took off 1 base at V and 8 bases at J, with 8 bases between the two ends. CDR1 is SGHDN, CDR2 FVKESK, per germline. Written as DNA, the CDR3 is TGTGCCAGCAGCCAAGGGAGTGTCGGCTACACCTTC. Translated: CASSQGSVGYTF.

The chain has TRBV5-1 and TRBJ2-5, with 8 bases fitting TRBD1. The V gene's germline CDR1 is SGHRS and CDR2 YFSETQ. The CDR3 extends over 22 amino acids. The ends lost 0 bases at V and 5 bases at J; junction bases unmatched: 27. The chain's CDR3 is CASSLVLGGGIVGTGRRETQYF. The CDR3 nucleotides are TGCGCCAGCAGCTTGGTCCTCGGGGGCGGCATTGTGGGGACAGGTCGGCGGGAGACCCAGTACTTC.